These T cell receptor beta chains were read from a single sample in a study of molecular identifiers for immune sequencing clone quantification. TCRdb used MiXCR to reprocess the PCR reads, holding one entry per CDR3 protein. The top ten hold 0.81% of the sample, which has about 320,000 distinct CDR3 sequences, about 21% seen once. Sequences were obtained from naive CD8+ T cells from blood, with Jurkat cell RNA spiked in. The receptors stem from a human donor in good health. Some libraries in this study had Jurkat cell RNA spiked in. Both conserved end residues are part of each CDR3. Each record gives: CDR3 DNA, CDR3 protein, V gene, clone size, D gene, J gene, CDR3 length. The D gene is left open where the match is weak. Clone size is not always given. Where it is, it says once, few, many or a class for expanded clones.

TGTGCCAGCAGTCACGACAGCCGCTCCTATAATTCACCCCTCCACTTT CASSHDSRSYNSPLHF TRBV7-2 many NA TRBJ1-6 16
TGTGCCAGCAGTGACGGGACAGAATTCACAGATACGCAGTATTTT CASSDGTEFTDTQYF TRBV6-2/TRBV6-3 NA TRBD1 TRBJ2-3 15
TGCGCCAGCAGCCAAGCGGGGGGTGGGGAAGGCACTAACTATGGCTACACCTTC CASSQAGGGEGTNYGYTF TRBV4-3 few NA TRBJ1-2 18
TGTGCCAGCAGTTTATCCGGACAGGGGTTTACCAAAAACATTCAGTACTTC CASSLSGQGFTKNIQYF TRBV27 many TRBD1 TRBJ2-4 17
TGTGCCAGCAGCTTATACAGCTCCTACGAGCAGTGCTTC CASSLYSSYEQCF TRBV7-3 NA NA TRBJ2-7 13
TGTGCCAGTAGATCGGGACTTGGGGAAGCCCAGTACTTC CASRSGLGEAQYF TRBV19 many NA TRBJ2-5 13
TGTGCCAGCAGCTTAGTTGTCGCATCCACAGATACGCAGTATTTT CASSLVVASTDTQYF TRBV7-2 many NA TRBJ2-3 15
TGTGCCAGCAGTTTGGCACCGGGGGCGGCCTACAATGAGCAGTTCTTC CASSLAPGAAYNEQFF TRBV12-3/TRBV12-4 many NA TRBJ2-1 16
TGTGCCAGCAGCCCTTATGGAGGGGCCCTACAAGACATTCAGTACTTC CASSPYGGALQDIQYF TRBV13 many NA TRBJ2-4 16
TGTGCCAGCAGTTTAGACGAACAGGGAAATGGGGAGCTGTTTTTT CASSLDEQGNGELFF TRBV12-3/TRBV12-4 NA NA TRBJ2-2 15
TGTGCCAGCAGCCAAGCGGAGACAGGGAATCAGCCCCAGCATTTT CASSQAETGNQPQHF TRBV4-2 many TRBD1 TRBJ1-5 15
TGTGCCAGCAGTATCCCCGAGAGGGTTGGGGTAGAGACCCAGTACTTC CASSIPERVGVETQYF TRBV28 many NA TRBJ2-5 16
TGTGCCAGCAGCTTCGGCCGGGGACTATACAATGAGCAGTTCTTC CASSFGRGLYNEQFF TRBV13 few TRBD2 TRBJ2-1 15
TGCGCCAGCAGCCAAGACAGCGCTGGAAACACCATATATTTT CASSQDSAGNTIYF TRBV4-3 many NA TRBJ1-3 14
TGTGCCAGTAGTATTTCCGGTGGAAGCGGGAGGTACGAGCAGTACTTC CASSISGGSGRYEQYF TRBV19 many TRBD2 TRBJ2-7 16
TGTGCCAGCAGTTTATATCTAGGTCAGCCCCAGCATTTT CASSLYLGQPQHF TRBV27 many NA TRBJ1-5 13
TGTGCCAGCAGTTTCCAGGGGGCCCTCGACGAGCAGTACTTC CASSFQGALDEQYF TRBV27 many TRBD1 TRBJ2-7 14
TGCGCCAGCAGCCAAGATTTTGGGCTGGTAACCTACGAGCAGTACTTC CASSQDFGLVTYEQYF TRBV4-1 few NA TRBJ2-7 16
TGTGCCAGCAGTTTAGAAGTGTTGGAGGGTACGGGATCACCCCTCCACTTT CASSLEVLEGTGSPLHF TRBV12-3/TRBV12-4 many NA TRBJ1-6 17
TGTGCCAGCAGCTTGTCGGGACTAGCAATGACGGATACGCAGTATTTT CASSLSGLAMTDTQYF TRBV7-6 many TRBD2 TRBJ2-3 16
TGCGCCAGCAGCCAAGAAAACGGGGGCTACGAGCAGTACTTC CASSQENGGYEQYF TRBV4-1 many NA TRBJ2-7 14
TGTGCCAGCAGTTCCACCGCCGAGTGGCACTATGGCTACACCTTC CASSSTAEWHYGYTF TRBV28 many NA TRBJ1-2 15
TGTGCCACCAGCAGAGATACAGATACGCAGTATTTT CATSRDTDTQYF TRBV15 many NA TRBJ2-3 12
TGTGCCAGCAGCCAGACGGGGCCTGGTTCACCCCTCCACTTT CASSQTGPGSPLHF TRBV7-9 many NA TRBJ1-6 14
TGTGCCAGCAGTTTGGGGGTTTCGGGCGAGACCCAGTACTTC CASSLGVSGETQYF TRBV27 many NA TRBJ2-5 14
TGTGCCATCAGTGAGGCCAATAATGAAAAACTGTTTTTT CAISEANNEKLFF TRBV10-3 few NA TRBJ1-4 13
TGTGCCAGCAGCGTAACAGGGCCCGAAAACACAGATACGCAGTATTTT CASSVTGPENTDTQYF TRBV12-3/TRBV12-4 many NA TRBJ2-3 16
TGTGCCAGCAGGTCGGGGTTGGGTAGTGAGCCCCAGCATTTT CASRSGLGSEPQHF TRBV6-5 many NA TRBJ1-5 14
TGTGCCAGCAGCCAAGTTCTAGATACGCAGTATTTT CASSQVLDTQYF TRBV3-1 NA NA TRBJ2-3 12
TGCGCCAGCAGCTTGGGGGCAAACCAAGAGACCCAGTACTTC CASSLGANQETQYF TRBV5-1 many NA TRBJ2-5 14
TGTGCCAGCAGTTCGCCGGGCGGGGGAAGCCCCGGGGAGCTGTTTTTT CASSSPGGGSPGELFF TRBV12-3/TRBV12-4 many TRBD2 TRBJ2-2 16
TGTGCCAGCAGTTCACAGGGGGCACACACAGATACGCAGTATTTT CASSSQGAHTDTQYF TRBV13 NA TRBD1 TRBJ2-3 15
TGTGCCAGCAGCCTTGGGACAGCCCTTGACTCTGGGGCCAACGTCCTGACTTTC CASSLGTALDSGANVLTF TRBV7-9 many TRBD1 TRBJ2-6 18
TGTGCCAGCAGCGCCCGAAATGTGGGCACAGATACGCAGTATTTT CASSARNVGTDTQYF TRBV9 many NA TRBJ2-3 15
TGTGCCAGCAGCCAAGGACTTGGGGAGAGCCAGTACTTC CASSQGLGESQYF TRBV3-1 NA NA TRBJ2-5 13
TGTGCCAGCACCCGCTTAGGGTCCAGCGGGGACACAGATACGCAGTATTTT CASTRLGSSGDTDTQYF TRBV6-5 many TRBD2 TRBJ2-3 17
TGTGCCAGCAGCTTAGGAGTGGGGCCCTACGAGCAGTACTTC CASSLGVGPYEQYF TRBV7-2 many NA TRBJ2-7 14
TGCAGTGCCCAATGGATCGAGAACCCCTCGGGACAGGACACCGGGGAGCTGTTTTTT CSAQWIENPSGQDTGELFF TRBV20-1 many TRBD1 TRBJ2-2 19
TGCAGCGTTGGGTCAGCACGGGGCTACACCTTC CSVGSARGYTF TRBV29-1 many NA TRBJ1-2 11
TGTGCCAGCAGCCCTAGGAGGTACCAAGAGACCCAGTACTTC CASSPRRYQETQYF TRBV7-8 many NA TRBJ2-5 14
TGTGCCAGCAGCTCCGTATTTTCCTACAATGAGCAGTTCTTC CASSSVFSYNEQFF TRBV11-2 NA NA TRBJ2-1 14
TGTGCCACCAGTGATGGGACAGGGCCGGACTATGGCTACACCTTC CATSDGTGPDYGYTF TRBV24-1 many TRBD1 TRBJ1-2 15
TGCGCCAGCAGCCAACCGGCCCATGAAGCTTTCTTT CASSQPAHEAFF TRBV4-1 many NA TRBJ1-1 12
TGCGCCAGCAGCCCCTACCGGGACAGCAATCGACCGGAGACCCAGTACTTC CASSPYRDSNRPETQYF TRBV4-1 few TRBD1 TRBJ2-5 17
TGCAGTGCTAGGATGAGCAGCGGGGGCCTCTCCTACGAGCAGTACTTC CSARMSSGGLSYEQYF TRBV20-1 NA TRBD2 TRBJ2-7 16
TGTGCCAGCAGTTTTTTAGAAGCGGGGGATTACGAGCAGTACTTC CASSFLEAGDYEQYF TRBV28 many TRBD2 TRBJ2-7 15
TGTGCCAGCAGCTTGTCGGGGGAGGCAGGGGATGAGCAGTCCTTC CASSLSGEAGDEQSF TRBV7-2 NA NA TRBJ2-1 15
TGTGCCAGCAGTTTTTCCGGACAGGCAGGACAGCCCCAGCATTTT CASSFSGQAGQPQHF TRBV27 many TRBD1 TRBJ1-5 15
TGTGCCAGCAGCGACAGCCGACCCGGAGATACGCAGTATTTT CASSDSRPGDTQYF TRBV7-9 many NA TRBJ2-3 14
TGTGCCAGCAGTCCCAGGGACAGGGGCACAGATACGCAGTATTTT CASSPRDRGTDTQYF TRBV7-9 many TRBD1 TRBJ2-3 15
TGTGCCAGCAGTTCAGGGGGCTTGTACGAGCAGTACTTC CASSSGGLYEQYF TRBV6-6 many TRBD1 TRBJ2-7 13
TGCAGCGTTGAAGTCATTCCAGATACGCAGTATTTT CSVEVIPDTQYF TRBV29-1 many NA TRBJ2-3 12
TGTGCCAGCAGCTCGACAGGCACAGATGCGCAGTATTTT CASSSTGTDAQYF TRBV7-3 NA NA TRBJ2-3 13
TGCAGCGTTCTTATTCCGGGACAGGGGGTCGAGCAGTACTTC CSVLIPGQGVEQYF TRBV29-1 NA TRBD1 TRBJ2-7 14
TGTGCCAGCAGCCGAGGACGTCCGAATAATGAAAAACTGTTTTTT CASSRGRPNNEKLFF TRBV6-2/TRBV6-3 many NA TRBJ1-4 15
TGTGCCAGCAGCTTAGGACACGGGAACACCGGGGAGCAGTTTTTT CASSLGHGNTGEQFF TRBV13 few NA TRBJ2-2 15
TGTGCCAGCAGCCCTCTCAGCGGCAAACTGTTTTTT CASSPLSGKLFF TRBV6-2/TRBV6-3 NA NA TRBJ1-4 12
TGTGCCAGCAGCTCCCGGACCGGCACCTCCTACGAGCAGTACTTC CASSSRTGTSYEQYF TRBV5-6 many NA TRBJ2-7 15
TGCGCCAGCAGTGAACCGGGTACCTCACCCCTCCACTTT CASSEPGTSPLHF TRBV10-2 many NA TRBJ1-6 13
TGCAGCGCCGAGGCCGATCTAGGCACTGAAGCTTTCTTT CSAEADLGTEAFF TRBV29-1 many NA TRBJ1-1 13